Described below is a single T cell receptor (beta chain) sequence and its context. Clones were read by immunoSEQ multiplex PCR, and TCRdb kept only the in-frame ones, dropping some. The sample records 35,000 to 45,000 clones, approximately 80% being singletons. The entry originates in a study of blood T cell repertoires in COVID-19. V was shortened by 0 bases and J by 0 bases, with 7 bases between the two germline ends. In germline, CDR1 is MNHEY, CDR2 SVGAGI. The CDR3 has 15 residues. Specimen: peripheral blood. The clonotype originates from a human donor in a cohort sampled during active COVID-19. The chain links TRBV6-5 to TRBJ2-3, with a weak D call TRBD2 (5 bases). The CDR3 DNA sequence: TGTGCCAGCAGTTACTCTCCGGGGAGCACAGATACGCAGTATTTT. Its translation is CASSYSPGSTDTQYF.